Listed here are 6 T cell receptor beta chains from one sample, sequenced in a study of T cell responses to AZD1222 COVID-19 vaccine. Assay used: immunoSEQ multiplex PCR; TCRdb lists only in-frame clones, some missing. The data show roughly 96,000 clones, with around nine tenths seen just once and 9% to 13% held by the top ten. This specimen was peripheral blood, taken 28 days after the second AZD1222 dose. These receptor sequences come from an adult who received the AZD1222 COVID-19 vaccine.

The rearrangement joins TRBV28 to TRBJ1-2, with D hard to call. Germline V gene lookup returns CDR1 MDHEN and CDR2 SYDVKM. The CDR3 runs to 14 residues. Trimming pared 4 bases from V and 2 bases from J, leaving 11 bases between. The CDR3 is CASSSPSSNYGYTF. The CDR3 DNA reads as TGTGCCAGCAGTTCCCCGAGCTCAAACTATGGCTACACCTTC.

The chain carries TRBV4-2 and TRBJ1-5; D call uncertain. Germline V lookup: CDR1 LGHNA, CDR2 YNFKEQ. With 1 base removed from V and 2 bases from J, the gap between germline ends came to 9 bases. The CDR3 contains 15 residues. The CDR3 DNA follows: TGTGCCAGCAGCCAAGCCGGCAGAGGCAATCAGCCCCAGCATTTT. The encoded protein is CASSQAGRGNQPQHF.

The chain combines TRBV4-2 with TRBJ2-1, with 10 bases aligning to TRBD2. Losses at the gene ends were 0 bases for V and 7 bases for J; bases not matched to a gene: 9. The germline gives CDR1 LGHNA, CDR2 YNFKEQ. The CDR3 runs 17 residues. The CDR3 reads CASSQEPSGRAGNEQFF. CDR3 nucleotides: TGTGCCAGCAGCCAAGAACCGAGCGGGAGGGCCGGGAATGAGCAGTTCTTC.

The V and J genes are TRBV4-3 and TRBJ1-2, with a tentative D call TRBD1 (5 bases). V gave up 0 bases and J gave up 0 bases, with 11 bases separating them. The CDR3 consists of 16 residues. The germline gives CDR1 LGHNA, CDR2 YSLEER. The CDR3 reads CASSQDLRTTNYGYTF. CDR3 bases: TGCGCCAGCAGCCAAGATCTAAGGACAACTAACTATGGCTACACCTTC.

The chain has TRBV4-1 and TRBJ2-7; 9 bases align to TRBD2. The CDR3 is made up of 17 amino acids. V shed 0 bases, J shed 0 bases, and the junction held 6 bases outside the gene matches. Germline assignment: CDR1 MGHRA and CDR2 YSYEKL. CDR3 nucleotide sequence: TGCGCCAGCAGCCAAGATAGGGCGGGAGGGAGCTCCTACGAGCAGTACTTC. Translation gives CASSQDRAGGSSYEQYF.

The V call is TRBV2, the J call TRBJ2-7; 7 bases match TRBD1. The CDR3 covers 12 residues. Germline V lookup: CDR1 SNHLY, CDR2 FYNNEI. With 9 bases clipped from V and 2 bases from J, the junction kept 4 bases outside the gene matches. For the CDR3, the DNA is TGTGCCAGTACGGGACAGCCCTACGAGCAGTACTTC. Encoded protein: CASTGQPYEQYF.